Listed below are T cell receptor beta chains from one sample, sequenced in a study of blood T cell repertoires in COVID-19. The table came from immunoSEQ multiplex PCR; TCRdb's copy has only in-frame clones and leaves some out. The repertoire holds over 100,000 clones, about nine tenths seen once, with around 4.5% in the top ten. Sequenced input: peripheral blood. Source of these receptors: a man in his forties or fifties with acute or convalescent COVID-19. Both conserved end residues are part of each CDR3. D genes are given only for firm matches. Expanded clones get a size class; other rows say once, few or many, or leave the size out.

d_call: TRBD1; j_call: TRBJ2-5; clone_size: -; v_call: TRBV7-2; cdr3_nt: TGTGCCAGCAGCCTGGGCCCGAGACAGGGGTCAGAGACCCAGTACTTC; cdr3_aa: CASSLGPRQGSETQYF
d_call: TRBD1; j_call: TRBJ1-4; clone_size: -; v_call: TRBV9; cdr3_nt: TGTGCCAGCAGCGTGGGACAGGCGAATGAAAAACTGTTTTTT; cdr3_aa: CASSVGQANEKLFF
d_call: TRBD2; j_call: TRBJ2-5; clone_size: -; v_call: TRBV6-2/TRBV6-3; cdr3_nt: TGTGCCAGCAGTCCCGGACTAGCGGGTCTCCCCCGTGGGGAGACCCAGTACTTC; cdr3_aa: CASSPGLAGLPRGETQYF
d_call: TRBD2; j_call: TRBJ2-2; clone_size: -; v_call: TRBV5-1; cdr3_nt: TGCGCCAGCAGCTTGGCTAGCGGGAGTTATGGCGGGGAGCTGTTTTTT; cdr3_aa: CASSLASGSYGGELFF
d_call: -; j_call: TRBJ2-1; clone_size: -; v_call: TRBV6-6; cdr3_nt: TGTGCCAGCAGCGTGTCTCAGGGCCCAAATGAGCAGTTCTTC; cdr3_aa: CASSVSQGPNEQFF
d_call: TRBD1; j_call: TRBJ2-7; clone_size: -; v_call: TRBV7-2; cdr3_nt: TGTGCCAGCAGCTCCTCCGGGACAGGGAGCTACGAGCAGTACTTC; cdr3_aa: CASSSSGTGSYEQYF
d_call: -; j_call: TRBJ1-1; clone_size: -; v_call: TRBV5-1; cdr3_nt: TGCGCCAGCAGCCCCAGGGTTGGAGGGAGGAACACTGAAGCTTTCTTT; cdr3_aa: CASSPRVGGRNTEAFF
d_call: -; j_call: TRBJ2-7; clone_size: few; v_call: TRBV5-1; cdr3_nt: TGCGCCAGCCACACCGGGTCCACCTCCTACGAGCAGTACTTC; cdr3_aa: CASHTGSTSYEQYF
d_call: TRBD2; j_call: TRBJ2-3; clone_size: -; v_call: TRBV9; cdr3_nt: TGTGCCAGCCGAGCGGGGGTTGACACAGATACGCAGTATTTT; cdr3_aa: CASRAGVDTDTQYF
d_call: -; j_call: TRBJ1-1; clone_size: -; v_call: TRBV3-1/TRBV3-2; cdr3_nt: TGTGCCAGCGCCCAACTACCTCGAGGGGCGGGGGACACTGAAGCTTTCTTT; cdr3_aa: CASAQLPRGAGDTEAFF
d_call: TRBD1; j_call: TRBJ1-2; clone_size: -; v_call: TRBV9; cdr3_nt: TGTGCCAGCAGCGTAGCGCGGACAGGGGATGGCTACACCTTC; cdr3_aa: CASSVARTGDGYTF
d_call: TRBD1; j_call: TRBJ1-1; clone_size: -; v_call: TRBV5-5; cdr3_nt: TGTGCCAGCAGCCGACAGGGGGCGAACACTGAAGCTTTCTTT; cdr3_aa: CASSRQGANTEAFF
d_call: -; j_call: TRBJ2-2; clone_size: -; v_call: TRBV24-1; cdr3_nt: TGTGCCACCAGTGAAGTCAGGGGTGGCACCGGGGAGCTGTTTTTT; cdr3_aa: CATSEVRGGTGELFF
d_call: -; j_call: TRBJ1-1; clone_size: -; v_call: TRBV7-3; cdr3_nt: TGTGCCAGCAGCCAGAGCAGGGCGACCGCTGAAGCTTTCTTT; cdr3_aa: CASSQSRATAEAFF
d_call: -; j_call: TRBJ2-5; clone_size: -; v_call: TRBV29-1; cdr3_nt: TGCAGCGTGGCTGTCGTGGAGACCCAGTACTTC; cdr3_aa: CSVAVVETQYF
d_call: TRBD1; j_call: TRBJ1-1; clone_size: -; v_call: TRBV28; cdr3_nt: TGTGCCAGCAGTAGGGGACAGGCGAACACTGAAGCTTTCTTT; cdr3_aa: CASSRGQANTEAFF
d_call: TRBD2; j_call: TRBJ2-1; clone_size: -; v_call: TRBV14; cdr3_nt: TGTGCCAGCAGCCAGCTCGCGGGGGGGCCTTGGAATGAGCAGTTCTTC; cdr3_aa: CASSQLAGGPWNEQFF
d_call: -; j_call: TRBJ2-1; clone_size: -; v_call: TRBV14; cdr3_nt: TGTGCCAGCAGCCCCCCGGGAGCGTCCTACAATGAGCAGTTCTTC; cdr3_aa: CASSPPGASYNEQFF
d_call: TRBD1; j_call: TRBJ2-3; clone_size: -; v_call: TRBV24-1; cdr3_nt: TGTGCCACCAGCCACGGACAGGGATCCTCTAGCACAGATACGCAGTATTTT; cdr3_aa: CATSHGQGSSSTDTQYF
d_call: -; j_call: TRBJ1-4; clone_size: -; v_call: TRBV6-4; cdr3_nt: TGTGCCAGCATCCCAGGACAGCAGGACAATCAGTATGAAAAACTGTTTTTT; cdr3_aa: CASIPGQQDNQYEKLFF
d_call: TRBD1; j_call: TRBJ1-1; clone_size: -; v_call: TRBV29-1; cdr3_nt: TGCAGCGGAGACAGGGGGCGGAGGACTGAAGCTTTCTTT; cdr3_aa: CSGDRGRRTEAFF
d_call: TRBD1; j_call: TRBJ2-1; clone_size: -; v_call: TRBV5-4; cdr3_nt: TGTGCCAGCAGCTTTGCACAGGGGGCGCGGTACAATGAGCAGTTCTTC; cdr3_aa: CASSFAQGARYNEQFF
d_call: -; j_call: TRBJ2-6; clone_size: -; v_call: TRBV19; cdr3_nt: TGTGCCAGTACGAGTACTCCTGGGGCCAACGTCCTGACTTTC; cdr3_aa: CASTSTPGANVLTF
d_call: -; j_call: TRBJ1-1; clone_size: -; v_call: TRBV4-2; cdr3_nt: TGTGCCAGCAGCCAAGAACGGCAGGAGAACACTGAAGCTTTCTTT; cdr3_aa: CASSQERQENTEAFF
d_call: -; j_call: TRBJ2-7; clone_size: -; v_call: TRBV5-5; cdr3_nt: TGTGCCAGCAGCTTGGTGCGTGGCGAGCAGTACTTC; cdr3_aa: CASSLVRGEQYF
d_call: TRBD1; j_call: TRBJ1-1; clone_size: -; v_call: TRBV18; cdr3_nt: TGTGCCAGCTCACCAACCGGGACAGGGGGCGGTGGCACTGAAGCTTTCTTT; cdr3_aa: CASSPTGTGGGGTEAFF
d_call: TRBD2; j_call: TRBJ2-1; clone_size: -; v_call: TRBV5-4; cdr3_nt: TGTGCCAGCAGCTTGGATAGCGGGAGACTGGTCCACAATGAGCAGTTCTTC; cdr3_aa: CASSLDSGRLVHNEQFF
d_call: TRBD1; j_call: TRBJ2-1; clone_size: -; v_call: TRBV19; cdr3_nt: TGTGCCAGTAGTATGGTGCAGGGGGTCAAGGAGCCCCTACCCTACAATGAGCAGTTCTTC; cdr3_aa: CASSMVQGVKEPLPYNEQFF